Detailed here is one T cell receptor beta chain. Its antigen remains undetermined. It has no much larger one-base neighbor in the sample; base qualities were not kept. CDR1 is given as MDHEN and CDR2 as SYDVKM, both from the germline V gene. Spanning cysteine to phenylalanine, the CDR3 consists of 20 amino acids. Just CDR3 DNA is preserved here, 60 bases in frame from base 1. Unmatched junction bases come to 12, with V trimmed by 2 bases and J by 0 bases. The library was prepared using the immunoSEQ multiplex PCR assay. Entries here come from immuneACCESS through TCRdb and include only in-frame sequences with V and J called. Some clones fail to appear in such tables; in the studies checked, an unresolved V gene covers under half of the shortfall, and the cause of the remainder is unknown. The sample data list around 92,000 clones, and about 95% of these were observed just once. More than 0.2% of the sample lies in the top ten.

The sample comes from a study of technical replicates of blood from a few donors (TCRdb year 2017). This TCR derives from a human donor in good health. What was sequenced was T cells isolated from PBMCs. Rearrangement joined TRBV28 to TRBJ2-1, with 11 middle bases fitting TRBD2. The bases read TGTGCCAGCAGTTTACCATCTAGCGGGAGGAAATTTTACTCCTACAATGAGCAGTTCTTC. Its protein product is CASSLPSSGRKFYSYNEQFF.